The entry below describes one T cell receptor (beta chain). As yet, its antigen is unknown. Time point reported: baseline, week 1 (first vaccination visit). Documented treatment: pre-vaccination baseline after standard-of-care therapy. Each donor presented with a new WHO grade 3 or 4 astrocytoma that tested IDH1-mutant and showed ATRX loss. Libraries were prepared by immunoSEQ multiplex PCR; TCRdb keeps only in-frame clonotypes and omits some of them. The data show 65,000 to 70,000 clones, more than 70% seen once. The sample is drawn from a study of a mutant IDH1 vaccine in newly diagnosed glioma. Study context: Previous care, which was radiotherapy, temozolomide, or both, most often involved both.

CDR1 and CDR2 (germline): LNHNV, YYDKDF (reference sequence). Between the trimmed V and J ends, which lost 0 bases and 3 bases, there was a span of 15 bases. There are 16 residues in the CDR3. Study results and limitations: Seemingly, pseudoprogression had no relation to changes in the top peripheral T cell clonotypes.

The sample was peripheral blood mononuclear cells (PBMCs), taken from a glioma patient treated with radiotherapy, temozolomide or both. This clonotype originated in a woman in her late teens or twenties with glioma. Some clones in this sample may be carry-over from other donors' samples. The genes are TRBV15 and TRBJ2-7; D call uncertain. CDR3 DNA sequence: TGTGCCACCAGCAGAGATCAAACAGAATTTGACTACGAGCAGTACTTC. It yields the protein CATSRDQTEFDYEQYF.